This is a list of T cell receptor beta chains from one sample in a study of T cells after yellow fever vaccination. Using its own MiXCR run on the 5' RACE reads, TCRdb lists one record per CDR3 protein. The table lists 120,000 or so distinct CDR3 sequences, roughly 15% of them singletons, with approximately 43% in the top ten. The sequenced sample was CD8+ T cells sorted from PBMCs, obtained 5 days after the yellow fever booster vaccination. All receptors derive from a man aged 18 to 29 who received the YFV17D yellow fever vaccine. CDR3s include the opening cysteine and the closing phenylalanine or tryptophan. The order of the fields is clone size, J gene, V gene, D gene, CDR3 DNA, CDR3 protein. A D gene is named only where the DNA matches it firmly. Expanded clones are given a class, and other clones once, few, many or no size at all.

clone_size: .; j_call: TRBJ2-7; v_call: TRBV12-3/TRBV12-4; d_call: TRBD2; cdr3_nt: TGTGCCAGCAGCCCCGGGGGGGGGCTGTCCTACGAGCAGTACTTC; cdr3_aa: CASSPGGGLSYEQYF
clone_size: few; j_call: TRBJ1-2; v_call: TRBV10-3; d_call: .; cdr3_nt: TGTGCCATCAGTGAGCAGGGCGCCCGGGATGGCTACACCTTC; cdr3_aa: CAISEQGARDGYTF
clone_size: .; j_call: TRBJ1-5; v_call: TRBV27; d_call: .; cdr3_nt: TGTGCCAGCAGTTTCGCGGGGCTTAATCAGCCCCAGCATTTT; cdr3_aa: CASSFAGLNQPQHF
clone_size: .; j_call: TRBJ2-7; v_call: TRBV18; d_call: TRBD1; cdr3_nt: TGTGCCAGCTCACCAACGGGACAGGGCTACGAGCAGTACTTC; cdr3_aa: CASSPTGQGYEQYF
clone_size: few; j_call: TRBJ2-7; v_call: TRBV5-6; d_call: .; cdr3_nt: TGTGCCAGCAGCCCTGGTAGCCTCTACGAGCAGTACTTC; cdr3_aa: CASSPGSLYEQYF
clone_size: .; j_call: TRBJ2-3; v_call: TRBV7-6; d_call: .; cdr3_nt: TGTGCCAGCAGCTTAACGGGGGGCCCCACAGATACGCAGTATTTT; cdr3_aa: CASSLTGGPTDTQYF
clone_size: few; j_call: TRBJ2-2; v_call: TRBV23-1; d_call: TRBD1; cdr3_nt: TGCGCCTTACATTTGTACCGGGACAGGGGTACCGGGGAGCTGTTTTTT; cdr3_aa: CALHLYRDRGTGELFF
clone_size: .; j_call: TRBJ1-2; v_call: TRBV7-9; d_call: TRBD1; cdr3_nt: TGTGCCAGCAGACGAACCGCCCAGACAGGGGGCCCTGGCTACACCTTC; cdr3_aa: CASRRTAQTGGPGYTF
clone_size: .; j_call: TRBJ1-5; v_call: TRBV23-1; d_call: TRBD1; cdr3_nt: TGCGCCAGCAGCTTACGGGACAGGAATAGCAATCAGCCCCAGCATTTT; cdr3_aa: CASSLRDRNSNQPQHF
clone_size: .; j_call: TRBJ1-2; v_call: TRBV4-1; d_call: .; cdr3_nt: TGCGCCAGCAGCCAAGAGACGGTATATGGCTACACCTTC; cdr3_aa: CASSQETVYGYTF